The 13 T cell receptor beta chains below come from one sample, sequenced in a study of CXCR3-negative and CXCR3-positive naive CD8 T cells. The TRB cDNA libraries were prepared by 5' RACE with UMI labels. TCRdb reprocessed the 5' RACE reads, keeping one entry per CDR3 protein, no DNA. There are around 50,000 distinct CDR3 sequences in the sample, with 2.5% held by the top ten. The sample was naive CXCR3- CD8+ T cells from blood. Subset noted: CD45RO-CCR7+CD27+CD95- naive CD8+ T cells lacking CXCR3 (TNR3-). Source of these receptors: a human donor in good health. Some clones in this sample may be carry-over from other donors' samples.

The rearrangement uses TRBV12-3 or TRBV12-4 and TRBJ2-5; TCRdb designates TRBD2, a call that cannot be tested without DNA. The CDR3 totals 13 residues. The CDR3 loop reads CASGEGGAETQYF.

The V gene is TRBV15, the J gene TRBJ1-5; there is no DNA to check the TCRdb D call of TRBD1. Germline CDR1 reads LNHNV; CDR2 reads YYDKDF (reference sequence). The CDR3 totals 15 residues. This CDR3 reads CATSTYRGLDQPQHF.

The chain employs TRBV19 and TRBJ2-7; TCRdb's D gene call, TRBD2, goes unchecked for lack of DNA. Germline V lookup: CDR1 LNHDA, CDR2 SQIVND (reference sequence). This CDR3 has 14 amino acids. CDR3 region: CASSIAGGIYEQYF. The full variable domain, completed using reference TRBV19 and TRBJ2-7, is DGGITQSPKYLFRKEGQNVTLSCEQNLNHDAMYWYRQDPGQGLRLIYYSQIVNDFQKGDIAEGYSVSREKKESFPLTVTSAQKNPTAFYLCASSIAGGIYEQYFGPGTRLTVT.

The CDR3 loop reads CASSSRDTGELFF. The rearrangement uses TRBV11-3 and TRBJ2-2. The CDR3 contains 13 residues. From germline, CDR1 is SGHNT and CDR2 YENEEA.

The V and J genes are TRBV12-3 or TRBV12-4 and TRBJ2-1; TCRdb's D call, TRBD2, is unchecked because there is no DNA. CDR3 length: 18 residues. The CDR3 region is CASSTGTSGGNSYNEQFF.

This rearrangement joins TRBV4-3 to TRBJ2-1; the D call of TRBD2 rests on TCRdb alone, since no DNA is present to check it. CDR3 length: 15 amino acids. The germline CDR1 and CDR2 sequences are LGHNA and YSLEER. Here the CDR3 reads CASSQDSGRADEQFF.

This chain connects TRBV5-1 to TRBJ2-1; the D call of TRBD1 rests on TCRdb alone, since no DNA is present to check it. Per the germline V gene, CDR1 is SGHRS and CDR2 is YFSETQ. The CDR3 covers 14 residues. CDR3 region: CASSDGTAFNEQFF. The full variable domain, its missing parts supplied by reference TRBV5-1 and TRBJ2-1, is KAGVTQTPRYLIKTRGQQVTLSCSPISGHRSVSWYQQTPGQGLQFLFEYFSETQRNKGNFPGRFSGRQFSNSRSEMNVSTLELGDSALYLCASSDGTAFNEQFFGPGTRLTVL.

J is TRBJ2-5 and V is TRBV7-6. Germline CDR1 is SGHVS and CDR2 is FNYEAQ. The CDR3 is 14 residues long. The CDR3 loop reads CASSLDPDRETQYF. Full variable domain (outside the CDR3, taken from reference TRBV7-6 and TRBJ2-5): GAGVSQSPRYKVTKRGQDVALRCDPISGHVSLYWYRQALGQGPEFLTYFNYEAQQDKSGLPNDRFSAERPEGSISTLTIQRTEQRDSAMYRCASSLDPDRETQYFGPGTRLLVL.

The V and J genes are TRBV13 and TRBJ2-7; checking the TCRdb D call of TRBD2 is not possible without DNA. Germline V gives CDR1 PRHDT, CDR2 FYEKMQ (reference sequence). The CDR3 is made up of 15 amino acids. The CDR3 is CASSVLAGGPEEQYF.

V gene TRBV29-1 combines with J gene TRBJ1-1; no DNA is available, so the TRBD1 call from TCRdb remains unchecked. Germline V gene sequence: CDR1 SQVTM, CDR2 ANQGSEA. The CDR3 totals 15 residues. The CDR3 here is CSVLKEGVPATEAFF.

The chain couples TRBV4-2 to TRBJ1-2. Germline CDR1 LGHNA, CDR2 YNFKEQ. The CDR3 has 14 amino acids. This CDR3 is CASSQDGPNYGYTF.

The rearrangement uses TRBV25-1 and TRBJ2-2. Per germline, CDR1 MGHDK and CDR2 SYGVNS. The CDR3 has 13 residues. Here the CDR3 reads CASTPVIAGELFF.

J is TRBJ2-7 and V is TRBV29-1; the TRBD2 assignment by TCRdb is unverifiable without DNA. Looked up from germline, CDR1 is SQVTM and CDR2 is ANQGSEA. There are 16 residues in the CDR3. The CDR3 here is CSVEGTSGSSTYEQYF.